One and the same sample provided the 13 T cell receptor beta chains below, sequenced in a study of blood T cell repertoires in COVID-19 (dated by TCRdb to 2020 to 2022). Libraries were made using the immunoSEQ multiplex PCR assay. The source is immuneACCESS, and TCRdb retained only in-frame sequences with V and J called. Part of the clones is not carried over; for the studies checked, unresolved V genes explain less than half of this, and the remainder is unexplained. Within this sample are 120,000 to 150,000 clones, with roughly nine tenths of them counted one time only. Approximately 3.7% of the sample goes to the ten largest clones. Input material: PBMCs or T cells enriched from blood (not recorded which). The origin of the receptors is a woman aged 40 to 50 who had been exposed to COVID-19.

The chain combines TRBV5-1 with TRBJ2-7, with 8 bases matching TRBD2. CDR1 and CDR2 from the germline V gene are SGHRS and YFSETQ. The CDR3 is 15 amino acids. Trimming removed 0 bases from V and 7 bases from J; junction bases left unmatched: 9. The CDR3 protein is CASSLESSGFPEQYF. The CDR3 DNA sequence: TGCGCCAGCAGCTTGGAGTCTAGCGGGTTCCCAGAGCAGTACTTC.

The rearrangement links TRBV10-3 to TRBJ1-6; D might be TRBD1 (5 bases). Germline CDR1 is ENHRY and CDR2 is SYGVKD. This CDR3 contains 14 residues. Trimming shortened V by 6 bases and J by 8 bases, and 14 bases separated the two germline ends. This chain's CDR3 is CAISPDRVDSPLHF. CDR3 nucleotide sequence: TGTGCCATCAGCCCAGACAGAGTAGATTCACCCCTCCACTTT.

The V and J genes are TRBV28 and TRBJ1-5; a weak D match, TRBD1 (6 bases). There are 15 residues in the CDR3. The V gene's germline CDR1 is MDHEN and CDR2 SYDVKM. V was cut by 5 bases and J by 5 bases, with 16 bases left in between. The CDR3 spells CASSPPTGLHQPQHF. The CDR3 nucleotides read TGTGCCAGCAGTCCACCGACAGGACTCCATCAGCCCCAGCATTTT.

The chain employs TRBV5-7 and TRBJ1-5; D uncertain. TRBV5-7 is reported as an ORF; its role is uncertain. The CDR3 is made up of 13 amino acids. Trimming removed 0 bases at V and 8 bases at J, with 9 bases between. Written as DNA, the CDR3 is TGTGCCAGCAGCTTGGAACAAATGAAGCCCCAGCATTTT. Translation: CASSLEQMKPQHF.

V gene TRBV13 combines with J gene TRBJ2-1; weak D call: TRBD1 (6 bases). Per germline, CDR1 PRHDT and CDR2 FYEKMQ (reference sequence). The length of the CDR3 is 13 residues. V lost 1 base to trimming and J lost 10 bases, with 11 bases between them. The CDR3 DNA is TGTGCCAGCAGCTTAGAGGACAGAGCGGAGCAGTTCTTC. Its translation is CASSLEDRAEQFF.

The sample holds one count of this clone. The rearrangement uses TRBV7-9 and TRBJ1-6, with D possibly TRBD1 on 5 matching bases. The CDR3 contains 16 residues. V lost 0 bases and J 7 bases, leaving 13 bases between the germline ends. The germline V gene has CDR1 SEHNR and CDR2 FQNEAQ (reference sequence). CDR3 protein: CASSLAQGSWNSPLHF. The CDR3, as DNA: TGTGCCAGCAGCTTAGCGCAGGGATCCTGGAATTCACCCCTCCACTTT.

This clone has only one observation. This chain connects TRBV27 to TRBJ1-2, with TRBD1 as a possible D gene (6 bases). This CDR3 contains 13 residues. V was trimmed by 6 bases and J by 8 bases, leaving 16 bases between them. Germline loops: CDR1 MNHEY, CDR2 SMNVEV (reference sequence). The CDR3 coding sequence is TGTGCCAGCAGCCCTTCACAGGGAGACGGCTACACCTTC. Encoded protein: CASSPSQGDGYTF.

The CDR3 DNA follows: TGTGCCAGCAGCTTCCCCTCCCTAGCGGGAGAGAACACAGATACGCAGTATTTT. Encoded protein: CASSFPSLAGENTDTQYF. The genes are TRBV7-2 and TRBJ2-3; 10 bases line up with TRBD2. Germline trimming cut 3 bases from V and 2 bases from J; bases unmatched to any gene: 11. Per germline, CDR1 SGHTA and CDR2 FQGNSA. The CDR3 length is 18 residues.

This clone was detected a few times. The chain is built from TRBV12-3 or TRBV12-4 and TRBJ1-1; tentatively, D is TRBD1 (5 bases). Trimming left V 6 bases short and J 3 bases short, with 8 bases between. The CDR3 sequence is 12 residues long. CDR3 DNA sequence: TGTGCCAGCAGAGGACATTACACTGAAGCTTTCTTT. Its protein is CASRGHYTEAFF.

The chain is built from TRBV28 and TRBJ2-7, with 8 bases lining up with TRBD1. This CDR3 comprises 15 residues. Germline assignment: CDR1 MDHEN and CDR2 SYDVKM. V trimming: 6 bases; J trimming: 3 bases; junction bases outside the gene matches: 10. The CDR3 bases are TGTGCCAGCAGCCACCGCGGGACAGGTTTCTACGAGCAGTACTTC. Translating gives CASSHRGTGFYEQYF.

The V and J genes are TRBV7-9 and TRBJ1-3; the D gene is possibly TRBD1 (5 bases). The CDR3 covers 15 residues. Germline V gene sequence: CDR1 SEHNR, CDR2 FQNEAQ (reference sequence). Trimming removed 1 base from V and 6 bases from J, with 13 bases in between. CDR3 sequence: CASSLVAGSLNTIYF. CDR3 sequence (DNA): TGTGCCAGCAGCTTAGTGGCAGGGTCTTTAAACACCATATATTTT. Based on the CDR3 plus reference TRBV7-9 and TRBJ1-3, the full variable domain is DTGVSQNPRHKITKRGQNVTFRCDPISEHNRLYWYRQTLGQGPEFLTYFQNEAQLEKSRLLSDRFSAERPKGSFSTLEIQRTEQGDSAMYLCASSLVAGSLNTIYFGEGSWLTVV.

This clone was observed once. V is TRBV7-2 and J is TRBJ1-2; 9 positions agree with TRBD1. Germline loops: CDR1 SGHTA, CDR2 FQGNSA. The V segment lost 2 bases and the J segment 5 bases; nucleotides outside the gene matches: 3. The length of the CDR3 is 14 residues. The CDR3 loop reads CASSLRTGVYGYTF. DNA of the CDR3: TGTGCCAGCAGCTTAAGGACAGGGGTTTATGGCTACACCTTC.

This clone was found once. This chain uses TRBV9 with TRBJ2-1, with a weak D call TRBD1 (6 bases). The CDR3 consists of 14 residues. CDR1 is SGDLS and CDR2 is YYNGEE in the germline V gene. V shed 0 bases and J shed 10 bases, with 14 bases lying between them. The CDR3 coding sequence is TGTGCCAGCAGCGTAGTTCAGGGGCCTACCGAGCAGTTCTTC. This gives the protein CASSVVQGPTEQFF.